Listed below are T cell receptor beta chains from one sample, sequenced in a study of T-cell reconstitution after alpha-beta-depleted transplantation in children. One entry per CDR3 protein results from TCRdb running MiXCR on the PCR reads. Counted here are roughly 500,000 distinct CDR3 sequences, under 15% occurring once; the ten biggest clones make up approximately 5.4%. The material was PBMCs from the stem cell graft donor, obtained from the stem cell graft. The receptors were gathered from a human donor who donated a stem cell graft to a child with combined immunodeficiency. CDR3s leave out the opening cysteine and the closing phenylalanine or tryptophan. Expanded clones get a size class; other rows say once, few or many, or leave the size out.

>TRBJ2-1|-|TRBV20-1
CVDDGTSGFYNEQF
>TRBJ2-7|-|TRBV12-3/TRBV12-4
ASSSSLNPYEQY
>TRBJ2-7|few|TRBV5-1
ASSTPGGKVGEQY
>TRBJ2-7|few|TRBV7-9
ASSPIRGQGEWQY
>TRBJ2-1|-|TRBV15
ATSSFLGGNEQF
>TRBJ2-5|many|TRBV29-1
SVATGVRETQY
>TRBJ2-3|-|TRBV4-1
ASSPRDGTDTQY
>TRBJ1-2|-|TRBV28
ASQDRGGGYT
>TRBJ2-3|-|TRBV7-2
ASSLRGTQGGTDTQY
>TRBJ2-7|few|TRBV5-1
ASSIRTGESSYEQY
>TRBJ1-5|many|TRBV12-3/TRBV12-4
ASRPTGGQPQH
>TRBJ2-7|-|TRBV9
ASSTSRLTSEQY
>TRBJ1-2|many|TRBV6-2/TRBV6-3
ASSYSGQSWHGT
>TRBJ2-7|few|TRBV6-1
ASTNRDVGVRNYEQY
>TRBJ1-2|few|TRBV20-1
SAGRGQGNGYT
>TRBJ2-5|-|TRBV5-1
ASSWGTSQETQY
>TRBJ2-1|many|TRBV6-2/TRBV6-3
ASSTGQANEQF
>TRBJ2-5|-|TRBV24-1
ATSDYRFKKETQY
>TRBJ1-3|-|TRBV14
ASSPLGQDTTIY
>TRBJ2-1|-|TRBV20-1
SAYDGSYNEQF
>TRBJ2-3|few|TRBV2
ASTLEGGTDTQY
>TRBJ2-2|-|TRBV12-3/TRBV12-4
ASSLSSWSGGAGELF
>TRBJ2-1|-|TRBV4-3
ASSRTSGRVEQF
>TRBJ2-1|few|TRBV6-5
ASSYIPGQGDNEQF
>TRBJ2-1|many|TRBV3-1
ASSKDRSYNEQF
>TRBJ1-2|-|TRBV29-1
SVVSGSNYGYT